This T cell receptor beta chain derives from a study of Graves' ophthalmopathy and Graves' hyperthyroidism. Amplified TCR beta CDR3 regions were obtained using RNA transcripts as template. Following a first-round RT-PCR that used HTBI primers, a second-round multiplex PCR was carried out. TCRdb independently ran MiXCR on the multiplex PCR reads; one entry per CDR3 protein. The data hold a few hundred thousand distinct CDR3 sequences, with about 18% observed a single time. This clonotype was picked up many times. This sequence was found in an adult woman with stable Graves' hyperthyroidism. Sequenced sample: peripheral blood.

CDR3 sequence (DNA): TGTGCCAGCAGCTCCTCCGGGAACCCGAACACTGAAGCTTTCTTT. This encodes CASSSSGNPNTEAFF. The V call is TRBV7-9, the J call TRBJ1-1; D uncertain. The CDR3 is 15 amino acids. Trimming removed 4 bases at V and 1 base at J, with 13 bases between. Germline V gene data show CDR1 as SEHNR and CDR2 as FQNEAQ (reference sequence).